A selection of T cell receptor beta chains follows, all from one sample in a study of blood T cell repertoires in COVID-19. Generated by immunoSEQ multiplex PCR, the TCRdb table keeps only in-frame clones and is missing some. The sample consists of about 74,000 clones, over 85% of them appearing once. The sequenced sample was peripheral blood. These receptors were collected from a human donor in a cohort sampled during active COVID-19. Both conserved end residues are part of each CDR3. Each record gives: V gene, J gene, CDR3 protein.

v_call: TRBV11-2; j_call: TRBJ1-1; cdr3_aa: CASSSLRGPRNTEAFF
v_call: TRBV14; j_call: TRBJ2-7; cdr3_aa: CASSQRWVRTALYF
v_call: TRBV19; j_call: TRBJ2-2; cdr3_aa: CASSRLASTGELFF
v_call: TRBV5-1; j_call: TRBJ2-3; cdr3_aa: CASSPDGGVSDTQYF
v_call: TRBV7-2; j_call: TRBJ1-1; cdr3_aa: CASSLRLGEATEAFF
v_call: TRBV7-9; j_call: TRBJ2-7; cdr3_aa: CASSPGGRAYEQYF
v_call: TRBV5-4; j_call: TRBJ1-1; cdr3_aa: CASSLTGGSDTEAFF
v_call: TRBV3-1/TRBV3-2; j_call: TRBJ2-3; cdr3_aa: CASSQAFTQYF
v_call: TRBV4-2; j_call: TRBJ2-7; cdr3_aa: CASSQDLTAGGPNEQYF
v_call: TRBV11-3; j_call: TRBJ2-1; cdr3_aa: CASTREGFF
v_call: TRBV6-2/TRBV6-3; j_call: TRBJ1-5; cdr3_aa: CASSFQGVGQPQHF
v_call: TRBV10-1; j_call: TRBJ1-2; cdr3_aa: CASSERQKYGYTF
v_call: TRBV18; j_call: TRBJ1-1; cdr3_aa: CASSEDMNTEAFF
v_call: TRBV6-1; j_call: TRBJ2-1; cdr3_aa: CASSELADNYNEQFF
v_call: TRBV7-9; j_call: TRBJ1-4; cdr3_aa: CASSFRGSHEKLFF
v_call: TRBV13; j_call: TRBJ2-7; cdr3_aa: CASSLGLAGSYEQYF
v_call: TRBV9; j_call: TRBJ2-2; cdr3_aa: CASSIRDSEFTGELFF